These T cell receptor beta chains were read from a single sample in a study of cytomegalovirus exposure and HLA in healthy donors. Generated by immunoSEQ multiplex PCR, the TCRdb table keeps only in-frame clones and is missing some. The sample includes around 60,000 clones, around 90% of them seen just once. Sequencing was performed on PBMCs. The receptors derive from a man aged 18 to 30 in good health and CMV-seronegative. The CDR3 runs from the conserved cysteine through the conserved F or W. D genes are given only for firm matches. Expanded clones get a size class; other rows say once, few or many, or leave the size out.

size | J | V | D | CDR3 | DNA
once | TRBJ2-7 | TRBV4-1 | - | CASSQPVRGGTYEQYF | TGCGCCAGCAGCCAACCCGTTAGGGGGGGAACCTACGAGCAGTACTTC
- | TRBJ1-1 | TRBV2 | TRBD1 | CASSGQGAAEAFF | TGTGCCAGCAGCGGACAGGGGGCCGCTGAAGCTTTCTTT
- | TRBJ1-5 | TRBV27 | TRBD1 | CASSDRGRRGSNQPQHF | TGTGCCAGCAGTGACAGGGGGCGCAGGGGGAGCAATCAGCCCCAGCATTTT
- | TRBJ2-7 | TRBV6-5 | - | CASSYSGTGSYEQYF | TGTGCCAGCAGTTACTCGGGGACTGGGAGCTACGAGCAGTACTTC
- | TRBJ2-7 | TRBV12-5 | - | CASGLGYPYEQYF | TGTGCTAGTGGTTTGGGCTATCCCTACGAGCAGTACTTC
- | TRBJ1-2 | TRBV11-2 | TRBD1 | CASSLGTGGDGYTF | TGTGCCAGCAGCTTAGGGACAGGGGGCGATGGCTACACCTTC
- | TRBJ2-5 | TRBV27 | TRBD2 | CASSFEASGTGETQYF | TGTGCCAGCAGTTTCGAGGCTAGCGGGACGGGAGAGACCCAGTACTTC
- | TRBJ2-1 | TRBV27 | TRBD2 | CASSSPGTSGDLEQFF | TGTGCCAGCAGTTCCCCGGGGACTAGCGGAGATCTTGAGCAGTTCTTC
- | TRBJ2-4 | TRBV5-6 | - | CASSLVERIRNKNIQYF | TGTGCCAGCAGCTTGGTGGAGCGGATAAGAAACAAAAACATTCAGTACTTC
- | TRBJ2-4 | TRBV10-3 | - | CAISDSGKQAKNIQYF | TGTGCCATCAGTGATTCAGGGAAACAAGCCAAAAACATTCAGTACTTC
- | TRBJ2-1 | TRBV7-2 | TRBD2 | CASSFRGGIEQFF | TGTGCCAGCAGCTTCCGGGGGGGTATTGAGCAATTCTTC
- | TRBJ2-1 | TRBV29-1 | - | CSVAEANEQFF | TGCAGCGTTGCCGAGGCCAATGAGCAGTTCTTC
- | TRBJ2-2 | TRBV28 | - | CASNTWTENTGELFF | TGTGCCAGCAATACGTGGACAGAGAACACCGGGGAGCTGTTTTTT
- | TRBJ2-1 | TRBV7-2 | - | CASSLAGGGARNEQFF | TGTGCCAGCAGCTTAGCAGGTGGGGGCGCGCGCAATGAGCAGTTCTTC
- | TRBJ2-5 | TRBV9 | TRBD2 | CASSVIAGGPETQYF | TGTGCCAGCAGCGTAATTGCGGGAGGGCCGGAGACCCAGTACTTC
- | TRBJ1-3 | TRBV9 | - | CASSVEWGPGNTIYF | TGTGCCAGCAGCGTAGAATGGGGGCCTGGAAACACCATATATTTT
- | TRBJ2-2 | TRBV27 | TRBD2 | CASSLSAGGSGELFF | TGTGCCAGCAGTTTATCTGCGGGAGGGTCCGGGGAGCTGTTTTTT
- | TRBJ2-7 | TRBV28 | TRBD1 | CASSWAGTGVYEQYF | TGTGCCAGCAGTTGGGCCGGGACAGGGGTCTACGAGCAGTACTTC
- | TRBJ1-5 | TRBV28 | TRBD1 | CASSLRGQGDLQPQHF | TGTGCCAGCAGTTTACGGGGTCAGGGGGATCTTCAGCCCCAGCATTTT
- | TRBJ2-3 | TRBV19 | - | CASSIRGLDTQYF | TGTGCCAGTAGTATAAGAGGGTTAGATACGCAGTATTTT
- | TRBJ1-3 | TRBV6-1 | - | CASTSGFFGNTIYF | TGTGCCAGCACATCGGGGTTTTTTGGAAACACCATATATTTT
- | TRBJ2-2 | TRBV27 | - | CASRTLTGELFF | TGTGCCAGCAGAACTCTCACCGGGGAGCTGTTTTTT
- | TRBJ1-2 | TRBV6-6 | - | CASSLDSYGYTF | TGTGCCAGCAGTCTGGACAGCTATGGCTACACCTTC
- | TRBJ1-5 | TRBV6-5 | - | CASRGDYSNQPQHF | TGTGCCAGCAGGGGGGACTATAGCAATCAGCCCCAGCATTTT
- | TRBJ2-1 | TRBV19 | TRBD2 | CASSRPGYAGGLNEQFF | TGTGCCAGTAGTAGGCCAGGGTACGCGGGAGGATTAAATGAGCAGTTCTTC
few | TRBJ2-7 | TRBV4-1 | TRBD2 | CASSQEAGEGTTWEQYF | TGCGCCAGCAGCCAAGAGGCCGGGGAGGGAACTACGTGGGAGCAGTACTTC
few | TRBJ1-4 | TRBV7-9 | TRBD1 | CASSLGTGIMEKLFF | TGTGCCAGCAGCTTAGGGACAGGGATAATGGAAAAACTGTTTTTT
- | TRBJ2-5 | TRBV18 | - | CASSLVETQYF | TGTGCCAGCTCACTAGTGGAGACCCAGTACTTC
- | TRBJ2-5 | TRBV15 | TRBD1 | CATRPQGARETQYF | TGTGCCACCAGGCCGCAGGGGGCCCGGGAGACCCAGTACTTC
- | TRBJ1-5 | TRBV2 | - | CASSHRESQPQHF | TGTGCCAGCAGCCACAGGGAAAGTCAGCCCCAGCATTTT
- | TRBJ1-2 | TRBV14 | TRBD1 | CASSQYRDRARGYTF | TGTGCCAGCAGCCAATACCGGGACAGGGCTCGCGGCTACACCTTC
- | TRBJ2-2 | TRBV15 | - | CATSRESGSNTGELFF | TGTGCCACCAGCAGAGAAAGCGGATCGAACACCGGGGAGCTGTTTTTT
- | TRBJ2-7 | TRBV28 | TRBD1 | CASSGPGTGAYEQYF | TGTGCCAGCAGTGGGCCCGGGACAGGAGCCTACGAGCAGTACTTC
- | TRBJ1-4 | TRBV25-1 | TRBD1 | CASSWGLRGANEKLFF | TGTGCCAGCTCCTGGGGGCTCAGGGGGGCTAATGAAAAACTGTTTTTT
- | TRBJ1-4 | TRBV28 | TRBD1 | CASGGGTGLEKLFF | TGTGCCAGCGGTGGAGGGACAGGGTTAGAAAAACTGTTTTTT
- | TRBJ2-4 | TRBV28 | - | CASRPLRGRWNIQYF | TGTGCCAGCAGACCCCTCAGGGGTCGTTGGAACATTCAGTACTTC
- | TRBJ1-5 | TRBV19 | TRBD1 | CASSPGGSRGRPQHF | TGTGCCAGTAGTCCAGGGGGTTCGAGGGGCAGGCCCCAGCATTTT
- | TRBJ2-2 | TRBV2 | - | CASSEGSGEGFLSGELFF | TGTGCCAGCAGTGAGGGTTCTGGAGAGGGTTTTTTGTCCGGGGAGCTGTTTTTT
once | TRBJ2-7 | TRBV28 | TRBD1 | CASSSSGTGSYEQYF | TGTGCCAGCAGTTCGTCCGGGACAGGGTCCTACGAGCAGTACTTC
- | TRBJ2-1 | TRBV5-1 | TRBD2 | CASSLGLADNEQFF | TGCGCCAGCAGCTTGGGACTAGCGGACAATGAGCAGTTCTTC
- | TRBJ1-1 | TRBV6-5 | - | CASSSGNQNTEAFF | TGTGCCAGCAGTTCAGGGAATCAGAACACTGAAGCTTTCTTT
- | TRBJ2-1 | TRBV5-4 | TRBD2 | CASSLSSGGTYNEQFF | TGTGCCAGCAGCTTGTCTTCGGGAGGGACGTACAATGAGCAGTTCTTC
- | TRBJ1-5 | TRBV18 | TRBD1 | CASSQQGYSNQPQHF | TGTGCCAGCTCACAACAGGGGTATAGCAATCAGCCCCAGCATTTT
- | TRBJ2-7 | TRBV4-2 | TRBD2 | CASSQDLGGSIYEQYF | TGTGCCAGCAGCCAAGATCTCGGCGGGAGTATCTACGAGCAGTACTTC
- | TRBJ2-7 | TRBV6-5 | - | CASSQGGSYEQYF | TGTGCCAGCAGCCAGGGGGGCTCCTACGAGCAGTACTTC
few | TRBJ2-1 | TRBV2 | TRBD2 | CASISGTAYNEQFF | TGTGCCAGCATTAGCGGGACTGCCTACAATGAGCAGTTCTTC
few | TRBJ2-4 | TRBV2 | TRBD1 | CASSIRDRGNIQYF | TGTGCCAGCAGCATCCGGGACAGGGGAAACATTCAGTACTTC
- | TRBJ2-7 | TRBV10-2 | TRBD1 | CASSNRDRDYEQYF | TGCGCCAGCAGCAACCGGGACAGGGACTACGAGCAGTACTTC
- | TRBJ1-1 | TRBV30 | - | CAWSVRGVNTEAFF | TGTGCCTGGAGTGTACGGGGGGTGAACACTGAAGCTTTCTTT
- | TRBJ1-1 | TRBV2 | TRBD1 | CASSEPEGGMNTEAFF | TGTGCCAGCAGTGAGCCGGAAGGGGGCATGAACACTGAAGCTTTCTTT